Below are 25 T cell receptor beta chains sequenced from a single sample in a study of response to subunit inactivated influenza vaccine. TCRdb passed the RT-PCR reads through MiXCR, listing each CDR3 protein once. The sample includes about 620,000 distinct CDR3 sequences, approximately 10% seen only once; the top ten take roughly 11%. The same data also contributed to another study, on T cells expressing NK-cell markers. As reported in that work: UMIs were included in TCR beta cDNA generated by 5'RACE template switching.

The material was PBMCs from blood, obtained on the day of vaccination. The receptors stem from a man aged 45 to 65 who received an inactivated influenza vaccine.

Many counts were recorded for this clonotype. CDR3 region: CASTRLPGTDTQYF. DNA of the CDR3: TGTGCCAGCACCCGACTCCCTGGCACAGATACGCAGTATTTT. The chain joins TRBV12-3 or TRBV12-4 to TRBJ2-3; D unresolved. This CDR3 has 14 residues. Trimming cost V 7 bases and J 1 base, with 12 bases left between them.

This clonotype was found a few times. The rearrangement joins TRBV10-3 to TRBJ2-2; 8 bases are a match to TRBD1. The CDR3 runs to 16 residues. Per germline, CDR1 ENHRY and CDR2 SYGVKD. J was trimmed by 5 bases and V by 2 bases; bases with no gene match: 7. The CDR3 region is CAISELRQGLTGELFF. The CDR3 DNA reads TGTGCCATCAGTGAGCTCAGACAGGGGTTGACCGGGGAGCTGTTTTTT.

Many counts were recorded for this clonotype. The chain is built from TRBV12-3 or TRBV12-4 and TRBJ2-1; possibly TRBD2 for D (5 bases). The CDR3 covers 13 residues. The V gene lost 2 bases and the J gene lost 5 bases, with 7 bases spanning the gap. The CDR3 nucleotides are TGTGCCAGCAGTTTACGGGAAAACAATGAGCAGTTCTTC. Amino acid sequence: CASSLRENNEQFF.

The rearrangement uses TRBV25-1 and TRBJ2-3; 9 nucleotides agree with TRBD1. Germline assignment: CDR1 MGHDK and CDR2 SYGVNS. The trim removed 3 bases at V and 7 bases at J, leaving 8 bases unmatched. The length of the CDR3 is 15 residues. The CDR3 spells CASSDVGTGWNTQYF. CDR3 bases: TGTGCCAGCAGTGATGTTGGGACAGGGTGGAATACGCAGTATTTT.

The chain has TRBV5-1 and TRBJ2-6; D is undetermined. Trimming took off 0 bases at V and 5 bases at J, with 0 bases between the two ends. Germline lookup yields CDR1 SGHRS and CDR2 YFSETQ. The CDR3 is 12 residues long. CDR3 coding DNA: TGCGCCAGCAGCTTGGGGGCCAACGTCCTGACTTTC. Translating it yields CASSLGANVLTF.

In its sample, this clonotype was seen once. The junction and the germline gene differ at one end; a read error may be behind it. The chain uses TRBV12-3 or TRBV12-4 and TRBJ2-3; no clear D gene. This CDR3 region has 16 residues. The CDR3 loop reads CASSPTGPPPADRQYF. In nucleotides, the CDR3 is TGTGCCAGCAGTCCGACCGGGCCCCCGCCGGCAGATAGGCAGTATTTT.

This clonotype was seen a handful of times. This CDR3 reads CASSLARGPQHF. CDR3 nucleotides: TGTGCCAGCAGCTTAGCCCGGGGGCCCCAGCATTTT. This chain uses TRBV7-6 with TRBJ1-5; D gene ambiguous. In germline, CDR1 is SGHVS, CDR2 FNYEAQ. CDR3 length equals 12 residues. V was clipped by 0 bases and J by 9 bases, with 6 bases between them.

V gene TRBV4-3 combines with J gene TRBJ2-7, with D possibly matching TRBD1 (5 bases). The germline gives CDR1 LGHNA, CDR2 YSLEER. Trimming cost V 4 bases and J 3 bases, with 16 bases left between them. This CDR3 is 15 amino acids long. CDR3 sequence: CASSLRQPGVYEQYF. The CDR3, as DNA: TGCGCCAGCAGCCTTCGACAGCCAGGAGTCTACGAGCAGTACTTC.

This clonotype was observed a handful of times. The chain is built from TRBV6-4 and TRBJ2-2; a weak D match, TRBD1 (6 bases). V was shortened by 2 bases and J by 0 bases, with 13 bases between the two germline ends. From germline, CDR1 is MRHNA and CDR2 SNTAGT. This CDR3 region has 17 residues. CDR3 residues: CASSDRGTPSNTGELFF. CDR3 sequence (DNA): TGTGCCAGCAGTGACAGGGGGACACCTTCGAACACCGGGGAGCTGTTTTTT.

This clonotype was counted only a few times. CDR3 region: CSASNRANYGYTF. CDR3 bases: TGCAGTGCTAGTAACAGGGCTAACTATGGCTACACCTTC. The chain has TRBV20-1 and TRBJ1-2, with a tentative D call TRBD1 (6 bases). The CDR3 loop spans 13 amino acids. Trimming pared 3 bases from V and 0 bases from J, leaving 8 bases between. Germline-derived CDR1 and CDR2 are DFQATT and SNEGSKA (reference sequence).

The V call is TRBV7-2, the J call TRBJ2-3; either TRBD1 or TRBD2 may fit D (5 bases each). The CDR3 extends over 16 amino acids. Germline V gene data show CDR1 as SGHTA and CDR2 as FQGNSA. V lost 1 base, J lost 1 base, and 12 bases lay in between. The CDR3 here is CASSLGGSRRTDTQYF. In nucleotides, the CDR3 is TGTGCCAGCAGCTTAGGGGGGTCCAGGCGCACAGATACGCAGTATTTT.

This clonotype was seen a few times. This rearrangement joins TRBV7-9 to TRBJ1-4; D remains unclear. Trimming cost V 2 bases and J 8 bases, with 15 bases left between them. The CDR3 extends over 15 amino acids. Germline V gene data show CDR1 as SEHNR and CDR2 as FQNEAQ (reference sequence). The CDR3 sequence is CASSLTADPGEKLFF. The CDR3 region has the DNA TGTGCCAGCAGCTTAACGGCCGACCCGGGGGAAAAACTGTTTTTT. The whole variable domain, filled in from reference TRBV7-9 and TRBJ1-4, reads DTGVSQNPRHKITKRGQNVTFRCDPISEHNRLYWYRQTLGQGPEFLTYFQNEAQLEKSRLLSDRFSAERPKGSFSTLEIQRTEQGDSAMYLCASSLTADPGEKLFFGSGTQLSVL.

Only a few counts were recorded for this clonotype. The chain combines TRBV7-9 with TRBJ2-7; TRBD1 is a possible D gene (6 bases). The CDR3 runs 15 residues. CDR1 and CDR2 (germline): SEHNR, FQNEAQ (reference sequence). The V end lost 6 bases, the J end lost 0 bases, and 15 bases lay between the germline ends. The CDR3: CASRPRGPSSYEQYF. CDR3 nucleotide sequence: TGTGCCAGCAGACCCAGGGGTCCGAGCTCCTACGAGCAGTACTTC.

This clonotype was seen more than once but under ten times. The chain combines TRBV2 with TRBJ2-5, with 7 bases lining up with TRBD1. The length of the CDR3 is 14 residues. Germline values: CDR1 SNHLY, CDR2 FYNNEI. Trimming removed 10 bases from V and 0 bases from J; junction bases left unmatched: 8. CDR3 loop: CATRQGPNQETQYF. The DNA for the CDR3 is TGTGCCACCAGACAGGGACCCAACCAAGAGACCCAGTACTTC.

The chain couples TRBV5-1 to TRBJ2-2; 8 positions match TRBD1. The CDR3 totals 15 residues. Germline CDR1 and CDR2: SGHRS and YFSETQ. Germline trimming cut 4 bases from V and 4 bases from J; bases unmatched to any gene: 6. The CDR3 sequence is CASSDGQGGTGELFF. The CDR3 region has the DNA TGCGCCAGCAGCGATGGACAGGGAGGCACCGGGGAGCTGTTTTTT.

This clonotype occurred a few times. The junction differs from germline at one of its ends, possibly a read error. The genes are TRBV20-1 and TRBJ2-3; tentatively, D is TRBD2 (5 bases). The CDR3 sequence is 12 residues long. Germline V gene data show CDR1 as DFQATT and CDR2 as SNEGSKA (reference sequence). CDR3 protein: CSARIIRDMQYF. DNA of the CDR3: TGCAGTGCTAGAATTATCCGGGATATGCAGTATTTT.

The table lists this clonotype with a few counts. The chain uses TRBV6-2 or TRBV6-3 and TRBJ2-2, with TRBD2 identical over 11 bases. Losses at the gene ends were 10 bases for V and 2 bases for J; bases not matched to a gene: 12. The CDR3 loop spans 17 amino acids. CDR1 MNHEY and CDR2 SVGEGT come from the germline V gene. CDR3 sequence (DNA): TGTGCCACCCAGTTAACTAGCGGGAGAACTAACACCGGGGAGCTGTTTTTT. Translating it yields CATQLTSGRTNTGELFF.

This chain connects TRBV6-1 to TRBJ2-3; 8 bases are a match to TRBD1. Germline CDR1 and CDR2: MNHNS and SASEGT. The CDR3 extends over 16 amino acids. V dropped 2 bases and J dropped 4; count of bases not matched to a gene: 8. The CDR3 spells CASSEPIRTGSDTQYF. The DNA of the CDR3 is TGTGCCAGCAGTGAACCTATTCGGACAGGGTCAGATACGCAGTATTTT.

Ten or more counts support this clonotype. The chain recombines TRBV20-1 with TRBJ2-2; tentatively, D is TRBD1 (6 bases). The germline V and J ends were trimmed by 6 bases and 3 bases, with 17 bases remaining between them. This CDR3 comprises 15 residues. Germline CDR1 and CDR2: DFQATT and SNEGSKA (reference sequence). CDR3 amino acids: CSALDWTEYTGELFF. CDR3 coding DNA: TGCAGTGCCTTAGATTGGACAGAGTACACCGGGGAGCTGTTTTTT.

As DNA, the CDR3 is TGTGCCAGCAGTAAGACTAGCGGGGTTCAGCAGTTCTTC. It encodes CASSKTSGVQQFF. This chain links TRBV28 with TRBJ2-1, with TRBD2 matching 11 bases. There are 13 residues in the CDR3. CDR1 and CDR2 from the germline V gene are MDHEN and SYDVKM. The junction had 5 bases not matched to a gene; V was cut back by 5 bases and J by 11 bases.

This clonotype was seen only a few times. CDR3 sequence (DNA): TGCGCCAGCAGCTTTTCTTCGGGATGGCAAGAGACCCAGTACTTC. It encodes CASSFSSGWQETQYF. The chain combines TRBV5-1 with TRBJ2-5; the D gene is possibly TRBD2 (5 bases). CDR1 is SGHRS and CDR2 is YFSETQ in the germline V gene. This CDR3 is 15 amino acids long. Trimming took 2 bases from V and 2 from J, leaving 13 bases between them.

This clonotype came up many times. The V call is TRBV6-1, the J call TRBJ2-5, with TRBD1 matching 7 bases. Losses at the gene ends were 6 bases for V and 1 base for J; bases not matched to a gene: 8. CDR1 MNHNS and CDR2 SASEGT come from the germline V gene. CDR3 length equals 15 residues. The CDR3 bases are TGTGCCAGCAGCCGAGGACAGGCGACCCAAGAGACCCAGTACTTC. Protein product: CASSRGQATQETQYF.

This clonotype was detected only a few times. The CDR3 DNA follows: TGTGCCAGCAGTAATGGGCAGGGGTTGGGCGAGCAGTACTTC. Translation: CASSNGQGLGEQYF. The chain has TRBV7-8 and TRBJ2-7; D might be TRBD1 (6 bases). Per the germline V gene, CDR1 is SGHVS and CDR2 is FQNEAQ. The CDR3 spans 14 residues. V was shortened by 6 bases and J by 6 bases, with 18 bases between the two germline ends.

This clonotype was seen only a few times. CDR3 residues: CASSPMTTGYTF. CDR3 sequence (DNA): TGTGCCAGCAGCCCAATGACGACGGGCTACACCTTC. V and J are TRBV7-2 and TRBJ1-2; D gene unclear. This CDR3 comprises 12 residues. Trimming removed 5 bases from V and 8 bases from J, with 12 bases in between. The germline gives CDR1 SGHTA, CDR2 FQGNSA.

The chain employs TRBV3-1 and TRBJ2-1; 7 nucleotides align to TRBD2. V dropped 4 bases and J dropped 3; count of bases not matched to a gene: 6. The CDR3 runs to 15 residues. CDR1 and CDR2 from the germline V gene are LGHDT and YNNKEL (reference sequence). CDR3 in amino acids: CASSPRAGVYNEQFF. Here the CDR3 DNA reads TGTGCCAGCAGCCCCCGGGCGGGGGTCTACAATGAGCAGTTCTTC.